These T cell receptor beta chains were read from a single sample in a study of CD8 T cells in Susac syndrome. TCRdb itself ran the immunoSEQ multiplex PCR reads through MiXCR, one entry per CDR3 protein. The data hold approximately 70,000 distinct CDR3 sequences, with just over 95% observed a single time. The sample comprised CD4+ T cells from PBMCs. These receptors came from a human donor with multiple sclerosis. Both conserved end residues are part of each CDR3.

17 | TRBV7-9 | CASSPPWTSGPTYEQYF
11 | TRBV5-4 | CASSFSETQYF
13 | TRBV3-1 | CASRQTGNTEAFF
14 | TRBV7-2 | CASRRAGGPYEQYF
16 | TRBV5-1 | CASSWDVYSGANVLTF
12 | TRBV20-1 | CSARVSPYEQYF
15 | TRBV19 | CASSAEHHSTDTQYF
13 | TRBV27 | CASSFNRGHGYTF
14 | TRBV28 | CASSLLGGLETQYF
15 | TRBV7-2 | CASSRLGTVTGELFF
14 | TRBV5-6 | CASSFGHTTGELFF
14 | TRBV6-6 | CASSYSTGQQPQHF
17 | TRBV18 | CASSPPLGITGGETQYF
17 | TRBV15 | CATSPGRPAGGGYIQYF
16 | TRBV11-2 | CASSFSTPLASYEQYF
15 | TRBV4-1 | CASSQDIRSNTEAFF
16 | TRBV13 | CASSLIRDWGQETQYF
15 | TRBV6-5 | CASSRPTGLDYGYTF